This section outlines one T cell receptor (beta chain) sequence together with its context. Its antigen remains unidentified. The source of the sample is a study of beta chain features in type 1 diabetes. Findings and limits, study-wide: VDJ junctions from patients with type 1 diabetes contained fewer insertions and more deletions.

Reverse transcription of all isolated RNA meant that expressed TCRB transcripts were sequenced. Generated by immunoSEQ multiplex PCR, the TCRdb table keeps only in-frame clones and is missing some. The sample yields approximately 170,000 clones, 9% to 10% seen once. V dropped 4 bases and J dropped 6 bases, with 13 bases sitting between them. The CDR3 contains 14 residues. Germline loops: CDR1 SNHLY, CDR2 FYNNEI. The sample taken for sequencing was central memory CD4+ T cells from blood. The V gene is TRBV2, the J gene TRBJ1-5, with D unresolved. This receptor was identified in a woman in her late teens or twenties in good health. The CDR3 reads CASSGNGLAQPQHF. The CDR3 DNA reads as TGTGCCAGCAGTGGGAATGGGCTGGCTCAGCCCCAGCATTTT. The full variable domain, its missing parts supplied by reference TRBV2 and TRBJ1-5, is EPEVTQTPSHQVTQMGQEVILRCVPISNHLYFYWYRQILGQKVEFLVSFYNNEISEKSEIFDDQFSVERPDGSNFTLKIRSTKLEDSAMYFCASSGNGLAQPQHFGDGTRLSIL.